This record looks at one TCR beta chain sequence and its context. Germline V gene sequence: CDR1 MGHDK, CDR2 SYGVNS. The V gene lost 1 base and the J gene lost 1 base, with 13 bases spanning the gap. The CDR3 runs to 16 residues. The data were obtained in a study of shared clonotypes between healthy human individuals. Every subset had its genomic DNA shared out evenly among several immunoSEQ plates. Here immunoSEQ multiplex PCR was the method, and the copy in TCRdb shows in-frame clones only, minus some. The sample comprises some 550,000 clones, around 97% of which are singletons, and around 0.06% rests with the top ten.

The sample was naive CD4+ T cells sorted from blood. Subset reported: CD45RA+ positively selected. This clonotype originated in a woman aged 25 to 39 in good health. J is TRBJ2-5 and V is TRBV25-1; a weak D match, TRBD2 (5 bases). The CDR3 coding sequence is TGTGCCAGCAGTGAATTAACCCGCCTAGCCCAAGAGACCCAGTACTTC. Translated, it gives CASSELTRLAQETQYF.